These T cell receptor beta chains were read from a single sample in a study of regulatory T cells in long-lasting Graves disease. TCRdb ran MiXCR on the multiplex PCR reads and lists one entry per CDR3 protein. The sample carries fewer than 550,000 distinct CDR3 sequences, 20% to 25% recorded once. Sequencing used peripheral blood mononuclear cells (PBMCs), obtained when the disease was refractory, from a patient treated with antithyroid drugs. Receptors originate from a female donor with Graves disease. Both conserved end residues are part of each CDR3. Clone size is given for some rows only: seen once, a few or many times, or a class if the clone is expanded.

CASRLRDQETQYF TRBV7-7 few TRBJ2-5
CSARPGTGGITDTQYF TRBV20-1 NA TRBJ2-3
CSASRHPGELFF TRBV20-1 NA TRBJ2-2
CASRPHNPSTDTQYF TRBV19 NA TRBJ2-3
CASSISPPGRNIQYF TRBV19 NA TRBJ2-4
CASATKDFTEAFF TRBV9 few TRBJ1-1
CASSYGAPGANTEAFF TRBV6-5 many TRBJ1-1
CSARSDRRLGYEQYF TRBV20-1 NA TRBJ2-7
CASSSDRTPTNSPLHF TRBV28 many TRBJ1-6
CASRRDIGDSYTF TRBV6-1 few TRBJ1-2
CASGGYGAYEQYF TRBV25-1 few TRBJ2-7
CASADSRDGELFF TRBV5-1 NA TRBJ2-2
CASSDFRLARNEQFF TRBV2 NA TRBJ2-1
CAWQGPYGYTF TRBV30 many TRBJ1-2
CASRPGTSGYEQYF TRBV4-1 NA TRBJ2-7
CSARDPGQVLSAYGYTF TRBV20-1 few TRBJ1-2
CAGVILTGLLYEQYF TRBV30 NA TRBJ2-7
CASSVGDGERQYF TRBV9 NA TRBJ2-7
CASSFPGLAGWF TRBV28 many TRBJ2-5
CASSLAGIDGELFF TRBV12-3/TRBV12-4 many TRBJ2-2
CASSPSQGALDTEAFF TRBV10-3 large TRBJ1-1
CATSDWNTEAFF TRBV24-1 many TRBJ1-1
CASSRGTGNTGELFF TRBV11-2 NA TRBJ2-2
CASSGGISWRGEKLFF TRBV2 many TRBJ1-4